One sample yielded the 15 T cell receptor beta chains listed below, sequenced in a study of shared clonotypes between healthy human individuals. Profiled with immunoSEQ multiplex PCR; TCRdb holds only in-frame clones, not every one. Of over 95,000 clones in the sample, roughly 70% were seen once. Input material: memory CD8+ T cells sorted from blood. Subset in this sample: CD45RO+ cells pooled with CCR7-negative TemRA cells. The receptors were sampled from a woman aged 25-40 years in good health.

The rearrangement joins TRBV28 to TRBJ2-1, with D perhaps matching TRBD1 (8 bases). V was pared by 1 base and J by 4 bases, with 17 bases between. Germline-derived CDR1 and CDR2 are MDHEN and SYDVKM. CDR3 length: 17 residues. The CDR3 bases are TGTGCCAGCAGTTTATACAACAGGGGGGGCACTTACAATGAGCAGTTCTTC. It translates to CASSLYNRGGTYNEQFF.

The V gene is TRBV11-3, the J gene TRBJ2-7; 11 bases are a match to TRBD2. Germline V gives CDR1 SGHNT, CDR2 YENEEA. Losses at the gene ends were 5 bases for V and 0 bases for J; bases not matched to a gene: 0. The CDR3 runs 14 residues. CDR3 coding DNA: TGTGCCAGCAGCACTAGCGGGAGCTCCTACGAGCAGTACTTC. Translating gives CASSTSGSSYEQYF.

The CDR3 spells CASSLAGAGWDYEQYF. The CDR3 DNA is TGCGCCAGCAGCTTGGCCGGGGCCGGGTGGGACTACGAGCAGTACTTC. The chain joins TRBV5-1 to TRBJ2-7; D tentatively reads TRBD1 or TRBD2 (5 bases each). Between the trimmed V and J ends, which lost 0 bases and 3 bases, there was a span of 16 bases. CDR1 SGHRS and CDR2 YFSETQ come from the germline V gene. The CDR3 runs to 16 residues.

This rearrangement joins TRBV27 to TRBJ2-5; TRBD1 matches at 9 bases. The CDR3 consists of 17 residues. Looked up from germline, CDR1 is MNHEY and CDR2 is SMNVEV (reference sequence). V was clipped by 6 bases and J by 5 bases; unmatched bases: 16. CDR3 loop: CASRLNGGQGLWETQYF. The CDR3 nucleotides are TGTGCCAGCAGATTAAACGGGGGACAGGGACTTTGGGAGACCCAGTACTTC.

The chain combines TRBV18 with TRBJ1-5; D call uncertain. CDR3 length equals 16 residues. Per the germline V gene, CDR1 is KGHSH and CDR2 is LQKENI. V was cut by 0 bases and J by 4 bases, with 13 bases left in between. The CDR3, as DNA: TGTGCCAGCTCACCACCCTGGGCGCCGACGAATCAGCCCCAGCATTTT. Residues: CASSPPWAPTNQPQHF.

The chain has TRBV30 and TRBJ1-2; tentatively, D is TRBD1 (6 bases). V lost 0 bases to trimming and J lost 8 bases, with 22 bases between them. The CDR3 is made up of 16 amino acids. Germline loops: CDR1 GTSNPN, CDR2 SVGIG (reference sequence). CDR3 loop: CAWSVGVPGAVGGYTF. The CDR3 nucleotides read TGTGCCTGGAGTGTAGGAGTCCCGGGGGCGGTAGGAGGCTACACCTTC.

In its sample, this clone was seen once. The rearrangement uses TRBV7-8 and TRBJ1-1; 11 nucleotides match TRBD1. V was clipped by 6 bases and J by 3 bases; unmatched bases: 9. The CDR3 consists of 16 residues. From germline, CDR1 is SGHVS and CDR2 FQNEAQ. The CDR3 DNA reads as TGTGCCAGCAGTTTCTTAACGGGACAGGGGGACACTGAAGCTTTCTTT. Protein sequence: CASSFLTGQGDTEAFF. The variable domain in full, with the rest retrieved from reference TRBV7-8 and TRBJ1-1, is GAGVSQSPRYKVAKRGQDVALRCDPISGHVSLFWYQQALGQGPEFLTYFQNEAQLDKSGLPSDRFFAERPEGSVSTLKIQRTQQEDSAVYLCASSFLTGQGDTEAFFGQGTRLTVV.

CDR3 nucleotides: TGTGCCAGCAGCGAACTAGCGACCTACGAGCAGTACTTC. Its translation is CASSELATYEQYF. V usage is TRBV7-8 and J usage is TRBJ2-7, with TRBD2 matching over 7 bases. This CDR3 is 13 amino acids long. V lost 5 bases to trimming and J lost 2 bases; unmatched junction nucleotides: 3. CDR1 and CDR2 (germline): SGHVS, FQNEAQ.

The J gene is TRBJ2-1, the V gene TRBV11-2; possible D gene TRBD1, 5 bases. Germline assignment: CDR1 SGHAT and CDR2 FQNNGV. The CDR3 totals 15 residues. The V gene lost 4 bases and the J gene lost 0 bases, with 10 bases spanning the gap. DNA of the CDR3: TGTGCCAGCAGCTCGTGGACAAGCTCCTACAATGAGCAGTTCTTC. It translates to CASSSWTSSYNEQFF.

Notes on this clone: Given a far larger clone just one base away, this is likely a sequencing read error. This chain links TRBV6-7 with TRBJ2-3; 12 bases fit TRBD2. TRBV6-7 is placed among ORFs of uncertain function. The CDR3 totals 17 residues. After removal of 5 bases from V and 4 bases from J, the junction contained 10 bases not matched to a gene. The CDR3 protein is CASSPATSGRGADTQYF. The DNA for the CDR3 is TGTGCCAGCAGTCCAGCGACTAGCGGGAGAGGGGCAGATACGCAGTATTTT.

This clone came up once. This chain joins TRBV9 and TRBJ2-3; TRBD2 matches 7 bases. CDR3 length: 16 residues. The ends lost 4 bases at V and 1 base at J; junction bases unmatched: 9. Per the germline V gene, CDR1 is SGDLS and CDR2 is YYNGEE. The CDR3 spells CASSCSHSGCTDTQYF. CDR3 nucleotide sequence: TGTGCCAGCAGCTGTAGCCATAGCGGGTGCACAGATACGCAGTATTTT.

A note on this clone: Other DNA sequences in this sample translate to the same CDR3. The J gene is TRBJ1-2, the V gene TRBV2; D gene ambiguous. This CDR3 contains 14 residues. In germline, CDR1 is SNHLY, CDR2 FYNNEI. V dropped 3 bases and J dropped 0 bases, with 8 bases sitting between them. CDR3 sequence: CASSERGPNYGYTF. The DNA for the CDR3 is TGTGCCAGCAGTGAGCGTGGTCCTAACTATGGCTACACCTTC. Drawing the rest from reference TRBV2 and TRBJ1-2, the complete variable domain is EPEVTQTPSHQVTQMGQEVILRCVPISNHLYFYWYRQILGQKVEFLVSFYNNEISEKSEIFDDQFSVERPDGSNFTLKIRSTKLEDSAMYFCASSERGPNYGYTFGSGTRLTVV.

The table lists this clone with a few counts. The chain joins TRBV27 to TRBJ2-7, with TRBD2 matching over 7 bases. The CDR3 is made up of 14 amino acids. V lost 5 bases, J lost 3 bases, and 7 bases stayed unmatched. The germline V gene encodes CDR1 MNHEY and CDR2 SMNVEV (reference sequence). CDR3 bases: TGTGCCAGCAGTATGGGGACTAACATCTACGAGCAGTACTTC. Its translation is CASSMGTNIYEQYF.

This sequence joins TRBV11-2 and TRBJ2-7; no clear D. Trimming stripped 0 bases from V and 6 bases from J, with 21 bases between. Germline loops: CDR1 SGHAT, CDR2 FQNNGV. The CDR3 is made up of 17 amino acids. The CDR3 loop is CASSLDPVGSEALEQYF. CDR3 coding DNA: TGTGCCAGCAGCTTAGATCCAGTAGGGTCCGAGGCTCTCGAGCAGTACTTC.

The chain joins TRBV4-1 to TRBJ2-7, with 14 bases aligning to TRBD2. Germline CDR1 and CDR2: MGHRA and YSYEKL. V gave up 4 bases and J gave up 2 bases; unmatched junction bases: 13. CDR3 length: 19 residues. In nucleotides, the CDR3 is TGCGCCAGCAGCCCCTCGCCGGGACTAGCGGGAGTGGGCCCCTACGAGCAGTACTTC. Translating it yields CASSPSPGLAGVGPYEQYF.